This T cell receptor (beta chain) was found in a study of CD8 T cells in Susac syndrome. Study results and limitations: Clonal CD8+ expansion in Susac was highest in TEMRA cells and active patients.

Regarding this clonotype: Its cognate antigen is unknown.

RNA was extracted with the RNeasy kit, and a quantity of roughly 0.5 to 1 ug was reverse transcribed using random hexamers. Multiplex immunoSEQ PCR targeted 54 Vbeta and 13 Jbeta TCR beta segments. Via MiXCR, TCRdb re-called the immunoSEQ multiplex PCR reads, giving one row per CDR3 protein. The sample includes 1,500 or so distinct CDR3 sequences, around 66% of them seen just once. Delineation of memory subsets for TEMRA sorting relied upon CD27 and CD45RA staining. CDR3 size: 16 residues. The junction had 10 bases not matched to a gene; V was cut back by 7 bases and J by 0 bases. Germline V lookup: CDR1 ENHRY, CDR2 SYGVKD.

The sequencing input was CD8+ TEMRA cells from PBMCs. Specified subset: FACS-sorted terminally differentiated effector memory CD8+ T cells re-expressing CD45RA (CD8+ TEMRA). The clonotype comes from a human donor with Susac syndrome. The chain recombines TRBV10-3 with TRBJ1-2; 8 nucleotides line up with TRBD1. In DNA form, the CDR3 reads TGTGCCATCATGGGACAGGTGGGGAACGCTAACTATGGCTACACCTTC. Protein sequence: CAIMGQVGNANYGYTF.